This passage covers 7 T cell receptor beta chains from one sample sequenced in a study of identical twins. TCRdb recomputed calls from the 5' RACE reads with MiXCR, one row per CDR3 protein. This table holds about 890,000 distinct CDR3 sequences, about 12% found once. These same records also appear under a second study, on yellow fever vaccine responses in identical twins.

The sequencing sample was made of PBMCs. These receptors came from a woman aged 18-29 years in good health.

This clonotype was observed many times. CDR3 region: CASTDGQGGTDTQYF. The CDR3, as DNA: TGTGCCAGCACCGACGGACAGGGGGGCACAGATACGCAGTATTTT. The rearrangement uses TRBV12-3 or TRBV12-4 and TRBJ2-3; 10 bases map to TRBD1. V was pared by 7 bases and J by 1 base, with 5 bases of the junction left unmatched. This CDR3 region has 15 residues.

The CDR3 DNA is TGTGCCAGCAGCGATAAATCCTGGGACAGTCCTAACTATGGCTACACCTTC. It codes for CASSDKSWDSPNYGYTF. This chain joins TRBV3-1 and TRBJ1-2, with 7 bases matching TRBD1. With V trimmed by 5 bases and J by 0 bases, 12 bases remained unmatched. Germline CDR1 reads LGHDT; CDR2 reads YNNKEL (reference sequence). This CDR3 region has 17 residues.

The CDR3 bases are TGTGCCAGCAGCTTAGGACGAGGACTATACAATGAGCAGTTCTTC. Residues: CASSLGRGLYNEQFF. The chain links TRBV7-9 to TRBJ2-1; D might be TRBD2 (6 bases). V was pared by 1 base and J by 4 bases, with 11 bases between. The CDR3 is 15 residues long. Germline V gene sequence: CDR1 SEHNR, CDR2 FQNEAQ (reference sequence).

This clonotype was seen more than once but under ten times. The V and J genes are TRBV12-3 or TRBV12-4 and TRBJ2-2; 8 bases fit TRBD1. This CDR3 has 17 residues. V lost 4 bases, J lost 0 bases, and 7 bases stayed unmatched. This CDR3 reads CASSSQWDRTNTGELFF. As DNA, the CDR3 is TGTGCCAGCAGTTCACAATGGGACAGGACGAACACCGGGGAGCTGTTTTTT.

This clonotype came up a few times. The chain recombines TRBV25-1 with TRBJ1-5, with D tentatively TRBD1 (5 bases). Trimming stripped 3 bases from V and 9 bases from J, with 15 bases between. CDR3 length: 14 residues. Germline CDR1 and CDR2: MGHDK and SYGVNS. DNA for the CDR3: TGTGCCAGCAGTGAGTCTGGGGCGGCACGGCCCCAGCATTTT. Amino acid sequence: CASSESGAARPQHF.

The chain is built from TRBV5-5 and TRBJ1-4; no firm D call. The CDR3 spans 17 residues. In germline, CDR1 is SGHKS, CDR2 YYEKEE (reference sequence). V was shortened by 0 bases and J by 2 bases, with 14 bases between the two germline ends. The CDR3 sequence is CASSLVLLIGTNEKLFF. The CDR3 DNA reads TGTGCCAGCAGCTTGGTCCTCTTGATCGGGACTAATGAAAAACTGTTTTTT.

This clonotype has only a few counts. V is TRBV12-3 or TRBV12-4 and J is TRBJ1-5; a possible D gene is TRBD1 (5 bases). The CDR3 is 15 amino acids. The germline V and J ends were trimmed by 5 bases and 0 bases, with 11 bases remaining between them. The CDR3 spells CASSRTPYSNQPQHF. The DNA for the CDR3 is TGTGCCAGCAGTCGGACACCTTATAGCAATCAGCCCCAGCATTTT.